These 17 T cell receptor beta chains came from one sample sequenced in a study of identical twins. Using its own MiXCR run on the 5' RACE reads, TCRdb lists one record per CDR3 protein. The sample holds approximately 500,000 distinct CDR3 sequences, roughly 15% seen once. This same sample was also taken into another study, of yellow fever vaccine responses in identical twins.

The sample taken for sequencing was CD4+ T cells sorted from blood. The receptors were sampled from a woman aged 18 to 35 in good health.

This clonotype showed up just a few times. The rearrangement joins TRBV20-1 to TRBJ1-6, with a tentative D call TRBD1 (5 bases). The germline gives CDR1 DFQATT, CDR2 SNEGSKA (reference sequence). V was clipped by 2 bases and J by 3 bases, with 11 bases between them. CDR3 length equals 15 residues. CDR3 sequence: CSARPGPFYNSPLHF. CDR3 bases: TGCAGTGCTAGACCAGGGCCATTCTATAATTCACCCCTCCACTTT.

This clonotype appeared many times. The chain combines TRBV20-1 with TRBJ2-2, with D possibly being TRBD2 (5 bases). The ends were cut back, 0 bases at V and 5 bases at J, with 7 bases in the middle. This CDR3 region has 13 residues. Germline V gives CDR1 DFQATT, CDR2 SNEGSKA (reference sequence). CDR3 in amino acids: CSARDRRTGELFF. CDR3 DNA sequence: TGCAGTGCTAGAGACCGGAGGACCGGGGAGCTGTTTTTT.

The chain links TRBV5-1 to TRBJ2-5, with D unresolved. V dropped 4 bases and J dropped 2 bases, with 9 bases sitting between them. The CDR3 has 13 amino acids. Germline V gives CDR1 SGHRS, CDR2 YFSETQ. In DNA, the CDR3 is TGCGCCAGCAGCCAACAAAAACAAGAGACCCAGTACTTC. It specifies CASSQQKQETQYF.

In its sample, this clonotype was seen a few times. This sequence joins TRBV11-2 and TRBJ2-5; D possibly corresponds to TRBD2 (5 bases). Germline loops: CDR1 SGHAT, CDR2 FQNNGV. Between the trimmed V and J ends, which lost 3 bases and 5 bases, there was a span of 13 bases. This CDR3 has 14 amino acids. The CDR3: CASSLGSLVETQYF. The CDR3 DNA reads TGTGCCAGCAGCTTGGGGAGCCTAGTGGAGACCCAGTACTTC.

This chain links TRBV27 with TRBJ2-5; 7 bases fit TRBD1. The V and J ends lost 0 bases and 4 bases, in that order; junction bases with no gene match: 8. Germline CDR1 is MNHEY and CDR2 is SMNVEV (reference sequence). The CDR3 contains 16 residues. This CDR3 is CASSLSIARGIETQYF. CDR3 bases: TGTGCCAGCAGTTTATCGATCGCCAGGGGGATAGAGACCCAGTACTTC.

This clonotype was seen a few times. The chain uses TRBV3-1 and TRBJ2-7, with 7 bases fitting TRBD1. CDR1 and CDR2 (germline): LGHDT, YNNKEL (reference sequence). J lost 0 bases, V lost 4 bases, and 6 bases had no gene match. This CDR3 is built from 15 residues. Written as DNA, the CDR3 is TGTGCCAGCAGCCCGACAGGGTCTAGCTCCTACGAGCAGTACGTC. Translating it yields CASSPTGSSSYEQYV.

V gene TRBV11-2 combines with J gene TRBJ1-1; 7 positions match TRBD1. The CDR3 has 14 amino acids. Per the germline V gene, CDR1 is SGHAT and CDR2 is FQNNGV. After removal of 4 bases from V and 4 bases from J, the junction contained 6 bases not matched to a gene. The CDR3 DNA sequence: TGTGCCAGCAGCTCGGGACAGTCAAGCACTGAAGCTTTCTTT. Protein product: CASSSGQSSTEAFF.

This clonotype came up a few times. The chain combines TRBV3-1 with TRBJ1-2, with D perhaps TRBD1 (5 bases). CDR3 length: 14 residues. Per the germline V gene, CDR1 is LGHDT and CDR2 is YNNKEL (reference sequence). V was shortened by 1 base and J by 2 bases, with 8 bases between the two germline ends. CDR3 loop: CASSQAPGNYGYTF. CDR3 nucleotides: TGTGCCAGCAGCCAAGCTCCAGGGAACTATGGCTACACCTTC.

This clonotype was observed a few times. The CDR3 is CASSPPGQANTEAFF. The CDR3 DNA is TGTGCCAGCAGCCCTCCGGGACAGGCTAACACTGAAGCTTTCTTT. The rearrangement joins TRBV3-1 to TRBJ1-1; TRBD1 aligns across 8 bases. V lost 4 bases to trimming and J lost 2 bases; unmatched junction nucleotides: 6. CDR1 and CDR2 from the germline V gene are LGHDT and YNNKEL (reference sequence). The CDR3 runs 15 residues.

This CDR3 reads CASSSKGVNTEAFF. The CDR3 DNA sequence: TGTGCCAGCAGCTCAAAGGGGGTGAACACTGAAGCTTTCTTT. V usage is TRBV5-5 and J usage is TRBJ1-1; D might be TRBD1 (6 bases). The CDR3 loop spans 14 amino acids. Looked up from germline, CDR1 is SGHKS and CDR2 is YYEKEE (reference sequence). Trimming took off 3 bases at V and 0 bases at J, with 9 bases between the two ends.

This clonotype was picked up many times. CDR3 in amino acids: CASSFMGRTRHNNEQFF. The CDR3 region has the DNA TGTGCCAGCAGCTTTATGGGACGGACTCGTCACAACAATGAGCAGTTCTTC. This chain connects TRBV12-3 or TRBV12-4 to TRBJ2-1; D could derive from TRBD1 or TRBD2 (5 bases each). This CDR3 has 17 amino acids. The V and J ends lost 6 bases and 5 bases respectively, with 23 bases between them.

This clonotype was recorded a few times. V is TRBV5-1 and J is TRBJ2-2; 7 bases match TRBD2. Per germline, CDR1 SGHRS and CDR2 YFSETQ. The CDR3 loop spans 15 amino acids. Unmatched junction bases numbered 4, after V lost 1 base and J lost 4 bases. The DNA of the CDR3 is TGCGCCAGCAGCTTGTCCACGGGAGGCACCGGGGAGCTGTTTTTT. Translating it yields CASSLSTGGTGELFF.

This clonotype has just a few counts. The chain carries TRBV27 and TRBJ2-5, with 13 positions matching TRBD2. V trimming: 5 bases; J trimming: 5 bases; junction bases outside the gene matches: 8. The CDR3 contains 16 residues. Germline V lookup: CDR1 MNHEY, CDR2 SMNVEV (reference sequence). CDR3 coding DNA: TGTGCCAGCAGTCGACGGACTAGCGGGGGACGGGAGACCCAGTACTTC. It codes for CASSRRTSGGRETQYF.

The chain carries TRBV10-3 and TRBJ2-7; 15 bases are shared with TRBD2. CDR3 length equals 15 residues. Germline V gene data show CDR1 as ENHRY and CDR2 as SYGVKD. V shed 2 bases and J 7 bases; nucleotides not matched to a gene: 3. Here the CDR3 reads CAISEGLAGGQEQYF. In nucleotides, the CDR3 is TGTGCCATCAGTGAGGGACTAGCGGGAGGGCAGGAGCAGTACTTC.

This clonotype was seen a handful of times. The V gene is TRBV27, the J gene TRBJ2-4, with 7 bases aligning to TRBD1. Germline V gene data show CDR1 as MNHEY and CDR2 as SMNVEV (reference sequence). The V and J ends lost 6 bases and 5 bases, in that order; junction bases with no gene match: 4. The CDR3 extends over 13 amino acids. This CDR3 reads CASRATGENIQYF. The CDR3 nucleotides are TGTGCCAGCAGGGCCACAGGGGAAAACATTCAGTACTTC.

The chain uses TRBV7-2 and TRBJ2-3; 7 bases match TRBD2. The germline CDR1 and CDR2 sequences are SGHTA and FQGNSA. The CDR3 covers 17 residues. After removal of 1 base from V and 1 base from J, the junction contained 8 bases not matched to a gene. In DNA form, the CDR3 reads TGTGCCAGCAGCTTAGGGGCCCTAGCGGTAGGCACAGATACGCAGTATTTT. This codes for CASSLGALAVGTDTQYF.

The chain's CDR3 is CASSETGSITEAFF. The CDR3 DNA is TGCGCCAGCAGTGAAACAGGGTCGATCACTGAAGCTTTCTTT. The rearrangement joins TRBV10-1 to TRBJ1-1; D may be TRBD1 (6 bases). The V and J ends lost 3 bases and 4 bases respectively, with 12 bases between them. This CDR3 region has 14 residues. Germline assignment: CDR1 WNHNN and CDR2 SYGVQD (reference sequence).